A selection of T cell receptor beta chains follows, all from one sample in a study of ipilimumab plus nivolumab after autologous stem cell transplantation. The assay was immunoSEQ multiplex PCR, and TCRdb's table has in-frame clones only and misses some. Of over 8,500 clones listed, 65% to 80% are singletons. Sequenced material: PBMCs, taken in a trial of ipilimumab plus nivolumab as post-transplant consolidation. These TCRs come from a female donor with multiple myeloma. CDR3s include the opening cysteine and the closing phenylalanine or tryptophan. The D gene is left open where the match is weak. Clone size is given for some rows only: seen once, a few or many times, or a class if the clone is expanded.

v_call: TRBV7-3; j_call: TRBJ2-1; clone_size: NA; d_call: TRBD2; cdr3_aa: CASSLGEREARFF; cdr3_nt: TGTGCCAGCAGCTTAGGTGAGCGGGAGGCAAGGTTCTTC
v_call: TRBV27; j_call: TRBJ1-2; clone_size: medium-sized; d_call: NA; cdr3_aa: CASSPLDRAYGYTF; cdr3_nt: TGTGCCAGCAGCCCTCTCGACAGAGCCTATGGCTACACCTTC
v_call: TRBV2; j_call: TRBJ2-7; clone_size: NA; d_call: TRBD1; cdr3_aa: CASSLGRGRGHEQYF; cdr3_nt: TGTGCCAGCAGCTTAGGCCGGGGCAGGGGGCACGAGCAGTACTTC
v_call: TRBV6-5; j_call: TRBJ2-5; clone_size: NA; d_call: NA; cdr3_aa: CASSRTVEETQYF; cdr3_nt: TGTGCCAGCAGTCGGACAGTAGAAGAGACCCAGTACTTC
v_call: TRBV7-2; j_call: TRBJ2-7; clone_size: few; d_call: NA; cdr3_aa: CASSGQGTSYEQYF; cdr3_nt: TGTGCCAGCAGCGGTCAGGGAACCTCCTACGAGCAGTACTTC
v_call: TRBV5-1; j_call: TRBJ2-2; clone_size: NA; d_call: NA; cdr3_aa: CASSFDPGKGRYTGELFF; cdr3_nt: TGCGCCAGCAGCTTTGACCCGGGGAAGGGACGGTACACCGGGGAGCTGTTTTTT
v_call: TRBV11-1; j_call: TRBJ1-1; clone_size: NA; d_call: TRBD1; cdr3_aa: CASSLPQGANTEAFF; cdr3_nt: TGTGCCAGCAGCCTTCCGCAGGGGGCAAACACTGAAGCTTTCTTT
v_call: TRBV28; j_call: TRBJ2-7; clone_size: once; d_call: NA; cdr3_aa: CASSPGMLYEQYF; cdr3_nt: TGTGCCAGCAGTCCAGGGATGCTCTACGAGCAGTACTTC
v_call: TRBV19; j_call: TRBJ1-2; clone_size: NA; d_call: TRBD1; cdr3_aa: CASSPDAGTAYGYTF; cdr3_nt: TGTGCCAGTAGTCCCGACGCCGGGACAGCCTATGGCTACACCTTC
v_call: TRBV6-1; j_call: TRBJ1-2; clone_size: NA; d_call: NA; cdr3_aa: CASSEAGVRGYTF; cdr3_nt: TGTGCCAGCAGTGAAGCGGGGGTTAGGGGCTACACCTTC
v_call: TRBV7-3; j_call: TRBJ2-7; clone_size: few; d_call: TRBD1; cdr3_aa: CASSPGTGQEQYF; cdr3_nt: TGTGCCAGCAGCCCGGGGACAGGGCAAGAGCAGTACTTC
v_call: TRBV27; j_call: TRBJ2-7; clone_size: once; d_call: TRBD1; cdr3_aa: CASSLLGTGRGTVYEQYF; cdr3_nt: TGTGCCAGCAGTTTATTGGGAACCGGCAGGGGGACCGTTTACGAGCAGTACTTC
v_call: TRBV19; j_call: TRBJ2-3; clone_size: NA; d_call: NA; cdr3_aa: CASRNILDRASSTDTQYF; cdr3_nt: TGTGCCAGTAGAAACATTTTGGATAGGGCTTCTAGCACAGATACGCAGTATTTT
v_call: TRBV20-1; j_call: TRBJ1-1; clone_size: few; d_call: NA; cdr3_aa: CSASRNTEAFF; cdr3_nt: TGCAGTGCTAGTAGAAATACTGAAGCTTTCTTT
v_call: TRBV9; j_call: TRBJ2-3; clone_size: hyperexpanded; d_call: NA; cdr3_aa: CASSVGSDTQYF; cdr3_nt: TGTGCCAGCAGCGTAGGTTCAGATACGCAGTATTTT
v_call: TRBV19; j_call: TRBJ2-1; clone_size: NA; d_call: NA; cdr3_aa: CASRALEGPYNEQFF; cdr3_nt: TGTGCCAGTAGAGCCTTGGAGGGCCCCTACAATGAGCAGTTCTTC
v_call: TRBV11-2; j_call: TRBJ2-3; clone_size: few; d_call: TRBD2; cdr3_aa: CASSLGGLAGAPITHTQYF; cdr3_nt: TGTGCCAGCAGCTTAGGGGGACTAGCGGGAGCCCCAATAACACATACGCAGTATTTT
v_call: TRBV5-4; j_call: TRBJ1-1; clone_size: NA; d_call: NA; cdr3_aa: CASSLDGLTQNTEAFF; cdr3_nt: TGTGCCAGCAGCTTGGACGGGCTAACCCAGAACACTGAAGCTTTCTTT
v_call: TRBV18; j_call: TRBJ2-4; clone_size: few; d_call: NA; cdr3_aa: CASSPVLGTGPKNIQYF; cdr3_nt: TGTGCCAGCTCACCGGTCCTAGGTACAGGCCCGAAAAACATTCAGTACTTC